This TCR beta chain was sequenced for a study of shared clonotypes between healthy human individuals (dated by TCRdb to about 2020). Regarding the complete study: The cohort included three men and two women between 18 and 49 years of age. Per donor, three plates each were used for CD4 naive and CD4 memory, two for CD8 naive, and one for CD8 memory. To estimate repertoire size and how much clonotypes are shared between individuals, the study performed deep sequencing of blood TCR repertoires from roughly five healthy adults. Leukapheresis yielded between about 0.9 and 10 billion PBMCs per donor. Libraries were prepared and TCR repertoires were sequenced by different laboratories using diverse techniques, in order to increase sequencing depth and limit assay-specific biases.

CDR1 MNHEY and CDR2 SVGAGI are derived from the germline V gene. V is clipped by 10 bases and J by 4 bases, and the sequence between their germline boundaries is 22 bases long. From its cysteine to its phenylalanine, the CDR3 spans 15 amino acids. This entry keeps only the CDR3 DNA: 45 bases, framed from base 1. This clone occurred once. This clone's antigen is unknown. Base qualities are not provided; no much larger clone lies one nucleotide away. Using the deep immunoSEQ assay, multiplex PCR amplified TCR CDR3 regions from genomic DNA. Extracted genomic DNA from each cell subset was spread evenly across all wells of several immunoSEQ 96-well plates, with each plate serving as a replicate. For sorted subsets, approximately 200 ng of genomic DNA, equivalent to 25,000 to 30,000 T cell genomes, went into each replicate PCR. Purified libraries were quantified with a Qubit 3.0 fluorometer, sized on a Bioanalyzer 2100, and re-quantified with the KAPA Library Quantification kit. Every immunoSEQ 96-well plate was sequenced on a dedicated single-read 150-cycle Illumina NextSeq 550 flow cell. Per the source publication's procedure: The immunoSEQ output contained only junctional sequences without quality scores, so filtering could not match that applied to full-length reads. Sequences were annotated with PyIR, a Python wrapper for IgBLAST v1.9, and V/J genes and CDR3 were assigned using IMGT germline references. Any read was removed if the V/J assignment was weak (E-value above 1e-6), the CDR3 was missing, or the read contained stop codons, out-of-frame junctions, or ambiguous translated residues. V3J clonotypes were defined by identical inferred V gene, J gene, and CDR3 amino acid sequence. Percentage overlap between repertoires was computed as shared unique clonotypes divided by the size of the smaller repertoire. Repertoire richness was assessed with RTK rarefaction, the Chao1 estimator, and Recon v2.1 estimates of unobserved clonotypes. Generation probabilities were computed with OLGA for all TCRbeta clonotypes obtained by the gDNA method from a few donors. Imported from immuneACCESS, the table was reduced by TCRdb to in-frame sequences with V and J called. These copies leave out some clones; in studies compared against another copy, an unresolved V gene accounts for under half, and the cause of the remainder is not known. V and J calls and clone size are given by that table; D and trimming were obtained from the DNA. This sample comprises approximately 980,000 clones, approximately 76% of them detected only once. The top ten hold approximately 1.5% of the sample.

Paper-wide results and their limitations: Sampling was restricted to blood, and TCR repertoires in tissue are likely to differ from TCR repertoires in blood. Pairwise subsampling led to the expectation that sequencing depth would affect the degree of clonotype sharing among donors. Compared with non-shared clonotypes, clonotypes shared by all four sorted-subset donors had higher generation probabilities. The genetic and exposure-history diversity represented was limited by the small number of donors. When several donors were compared, the shared fraction of clonotypes was around 4.6% for naive CD4, less than 4% for naive CD8, roughly 2.5% for memory CD4, and roughly 0.4% for memory CD8. Rarefaction of sorted-subset datasets indicated incomplete sequencing despite the large sequencing depth. Naive subsets generally had larger estimated clonotype richness than memory subsets did.

Healthy HIV-negative adults with no recently reported acute infections or vaccinations were included as donors. All donors were Caucasian adults living in Nashville, Tennessee, USA. CD4+ T cells were enriched through magnetic negative selection, after which naive cells were positively selected on CD45RA and the remaining negative fraction served as the memory subset. After blood collection by leukapheresis, PBMCs were isolated using Ficoll-Histopaque density gradient centrifugation and then cryopreserved in the vapor phase of liquid nitrogen. Analytical flow cytometry was used to check the purity and quantity of every magnetically sorted T cell population. Genomic DNA was isolated from each sorted fraction and quantified by UV absorbance on a Nanodrop 2000c.

The sequenced material came from memory CD4+ T cells sorted from blood. What the cell subset or site label conveys for this sample: CD45RA-negative fraction. The V and J genes are TRBV6-5 and TRBJ1-2; the D gene is possibly TRBD1, with 6 bases matching. This clonotype was obtained from a man younger than 35 in good health. CDR3 protein: CATGLGREGGYGYTF. The sequence in DNA is TGTGCCACGGGACTCGGGAGGGAAGGGGGCTATGGCTACACCTTC.